The clone carrying this T cell receptor (beta chain) was counted ten times or more. Its specificity is unknown. These data originate in a study of T cells in Graves' hyperthyroidism and ophthalmopathy. Notes on the study in general: Ophthalmopathy was identified by the model a median 6.5 months ahead of onset. Researchers found most expanded thyroid clonotypes above 0.001 in blood as well.

RNA transcripts were the template for amplifying TCR beta CDR3 regions. TCR CDR3 underwent first-round RT-PCR with the HTBI primer set. TCRdb called the multiplex PCR reads again in MiXCR, with one record for every CDR3 protein. The sample lists hundreds of thousands of distinct CDR3 sequences; 13% to 15% were seen once. Germline-derived CDR1 and CDR2 are SNHLY and FYNNEI. Trimming removed 2 bases at V and 0 bases at J, with 10 bases between. This CDR3 comprises 15 residues. In patients aged 18 to 65, hyperthyroidism was newly diagnosed, with duration under 2 months. This clonotype was sampled from a woman in her late teens or twenties with Graves' hyperthyroidism. Sample: blood. This chain uses TRBV2 with TRBJ1-1; D remains ambiguous. The CDR3 here is CASSESVGLNTEAFF. Written as DNA, the CDR3 is TGTGCCAGCAGTGAAAGCGTTGGACTGAACACTGAAGCTTTCTTT.